This is a list of T cell receptor beta chains from one sample in a study of beta chain features in type 1 diabetes. Here immunoSEQ multiplex PCR was the method, and the copy in TCRdb shows in-frame clones only, minus some. Among 500,000 to 850,000 clones listed, 11% to 15% were seen once. Material for sequencing was naive CD4+ T cells from blood. These receptors originate from a man aged 18 to 30 with type 1 diabetes. CDR3s include the opening cysteine and the closing phenylalanine or tryptophan. Fields, in order: J gene, clone size, D gene, V gene, CDR3 DNA, CDR3 protein. A D gene is named only where the DNA matches it firmly. The size field is filled for only some rows; it gives once, few, many or a size class.

TRBJ1-3,.,.,TRBV13,TGTGCCAGCAGCTTATCCCGTGGGGGATCTGGAAACACCATATATTTT,CASSLSRGGSGNTIYF
TRBJ2-1,.,TRBD1,TRBV19,TGTGCCAGTAGTCACGGGACAGTGCACTTCTTC,CASSHGTVHFF
TRBJ2-7,.,TRBD1,TRBV10-3,TGTGCCATCAGATCCGGGACAGGCTCCTACGAGCAGTACTTC,CAIRSGTGSYEQYF
TRBJ2-7,few,TRBD1,TRBV2,TGTGCCAGCACCTTCGGACAGGGGGCGCAGGGGTACGAGCAGTACTTC,CASTFGQGAQGYEQYF
TRBJ2-1,.,.,TRBV18,TGTGCCAGCTCACCACCGGCTAGTAGGTTGACTGAGCAGTTCTTC,CASSPPASRLTEQFF
TRBJ2-3,few,TRBD2,TRBV6-5,TGTGCCAGCAGTTACTCGATAGCGGGTGGGACAGATACGCAGTATTTT,CASSYSIAGGTDTQYF
TRBJ1-5,.,.,TRBV7-2,TGTGCCAGCAGCCCAGAGGCACGGGCTTGGGGCAATCAGCCCCAGCATTTT,CASSPEARAWGNQPQHF
TRBJ2-7,few,.,TRBV30,TGTGCCTGGAGCCTAAGGGGGTCCTACGAGCAGTACTTC,CAWSLRGSYEQYF
TRBJ2-3,.,TRBD2,TRBV7-2,TGTGCCAGCGGCGCCAGCGGGGGGGCCGTGGATACGCAGTATTTT,CASGASGGAVDTQYF
TRBJ2-5,.,TRBD2,TRBV2,TGTGCCAGCAGTGGACTAGCTCAAGAGACCCAGTACTTC,CASSGLAQETQYF
TRBJ1-1,.,.,TRBV4-3,TGCGCCAGCAGCCAAGATTATCACAAATGGAACACTGAAGCTTTCTTT,CASSQDYHKWNTEAFF
TRBJ2-1,few,TRBD1,TRBV2,TGTGCCAGCAGTGAAGCTCAATTACCGGGACAGGGGGAGAATGAGCAGTTCTTC,CASSEAQLPGQGENEQFF
TRBJ2-1,few,.,TRBV18,TGTGCCAGCTCACCACCCGGGTTCTCCTACAATGAGCAGTTCTTC,CASSPPGFSYNEQFF
TRBJ2-5,few,TRBD2,TRBV7-2,TGTGCCAGCAGCTTAGGGAGGGACTCGGCGGGGGTACAAGAGACCCAGTACTTC,CASSLGRDSAGVQETQYF
TRBJ1-1,few,TRBD1,TRBV5-4,TGTGCCAGCAGCTTAAAACCGGGACAGGGGAACACTGAAGCTTTCTTT,CASSLKPGQGNTEAFF
TRBJ1-2,few,TRBD1,TRBV4-2,TGTGCCAGCAGCCAAGTTACGACAGGGTCGGGCTATGGCTACACCTTC,CASSQVTTGSGYGYTF
TRBJ1-1,few,.,TRBV29-1,TGCAGCGGGCGAGGTTGGGACACTGAAGCTTTCTTT,CSGRGWDTEAFF
TRBJ2-7,few,TRBD2,TRBV7-9,TGTGCCAGCAGCTTAAGGACTAGCGGGAACGAGCAGTACTTC,CASSLRTSGNEQYF
TRBJ1-2,.,TRBD1,TRBV6-4,TGTGCCAGCAGTGAGCCGGGACAGGGGTTTGGCTACACCTTC,CASSEPGQGFGYTF
TRBJ2-7,few,TRBD2,TRBV4-1,TGCGCCAGCAGCTCGGCTAGCGGGACCTACGAGCAGTACTTC,CASSSASGTYEQYF
TRBJ1-1,.,.,TRBV11-2,TGTGCCAGCAGCGACAGACTGAACACTGAAGCTTTCTTT,CASSDRLNTEAFF
TRBJ2-3,once,TRBD1,TRBV5-3,TGTGCCAGAAGCTGGACAGGCGGGACAGATACGCAGTATTTT,CARSWTGGTDTQYF
TRBJ1-2,.,.,TRBV6-5,TGTGCCAGCAGTTATCAGGGCAGCTATGGCTACACCTTC,CASSYQGSYGYTF
TRBJ2-1,few,.,TRBV30,TGTGCCTGGAGGACCTACAATGAGCAGTTCTTC,CAWRTYNEQFF
TRBJ1-2,.,.,TRBV30,TGTGCCTGGAGTGTTGACTCCTATGGCTACACCTTC,CAWSVDSYGYTF
TRBJ2-3,.,.,TRBV9,TGTGCCAGCAGCGTAGCTGGAGGCGCAGATACGCAGTATTTT,CASSVAGGADTQYF
TRBJ2-7,.,.,TRBV7-2,TGTGCCAGCAGCGCCGGGACGAGTGAGCAGTACTTC,CASSAGTSEQYF
TRBJ2-3,.,TRBD1,TRBV7-2,TGTGCCAGCAGCTCCCGACAGGGGCGTACAGATACGCAGTATTTT,CASSSRQGRTDTQYF
TRBJ2-7,few,.,TRBV5-4,TGTGCCAGCAGCCCTGGCGGGTTCTCCTACGAGCAGTACTTC,CASSPGGFSYEQYF
TRBJ1-1,few,.,TRBV29-1,TGCAGCGTTGATAGGGATAACACTGAAGCTTTCTTT,CSVDRDNTEAFF
TRBJ1-2,.,.,TRBV7-2,TGTGCCAGCAGCTTAACAGTCCGTGCTTCGCACTATGGCTACACCTTC,CASSLTVRASHYGYTF
TRBJ2-7,few,TRBD2,TRBV7-9,TGTGCCAGTGCGGGACTAGGTTACGAGCAGTACTTC,CASAGLGYEQYF
TRBJ2-1,few,.,TRBV4-2,TGTGCCAGCAGCCAAGATACGAGGGAGGAAGATGAGCAGTTCTTC,CASSQDTREEDEQFF
TRBJ2-7,few,TRBD1,TRBV4-3,TGCGCCAGCAGTCTAAACCGGGACAGGCTTAGTGAGCAGTACTTC,CASSLNRDRLSEQYF
TRBJ1-2,few,TRBD1,TRBV4-3,TGCGCCAGCAGCCTCCACCGACAGGGGAACTATGGCTACACCTTC,CASSLHRQGNYGYTF
TRBJ2-2,.,TRBD1,TRBV15,TGTGCCACCACGGGACAGGGAAACACCGGGGAGCTGTTTTTT,CATTGQGNTGELFF
TRBJ2-3,few,.,TRBV15,TGTGCCACCCCCCAAGGAATCTCGAGGAATAGCACAGATACGCAGTATTTT,CATPQGISRNSTDTQYF
TRBJ2-7,.,.,TRBV15,TGTGCCACCAGCAGAGAGGGCAGGGGATACGAGCAGTACTTC,CATSREGRGYEQYF
TRBJ2-1,.,.,TRBV5-1,TGCGCCAGCGCCCAAGAGACAGTTTCCTACAATGAGCAGTTCTTC,CASAQETVSYNEQFF
TRBJ2-1,.,.,TRBV9,TGTGCCAGCAGCTCCCGGTCCCTCTACCCCGAGCAGTTCTTC,CASSSRSLYPEQFF
TRBJ2-1,few,.,TRBV19,TGTGCCAGTAGTCAAACCTCCTCCTACAATGAGCAGTTCTTC,CASSQTSSYNEQFF